Listed below are T cell receptor beta chains from one sample, sequenced in a study of blood T cell repertoires in COVID-19. Method: immunoSEQ multiplex PCR; TCRdb's copy keeps in-frame clones and lacks some. This sample has some 260,000 clones; 88% occur once, and the top ten carry about 0.7%. The specimen sequenced was peripheral blood. Every receptor here comes from a human donor in a cohort sampled during active COVID-19. CDR3s include the opening cysteine and the closing phenylalanine or tryptophan. Each record gives: clone size, D gene, V gene, J gene, CDR3 protein, CDR3 DNA. D genes are given only for firm matches. Clone sizes are given selectively: once, few, many, or a class where the clone is expanded.

>.|TRBD2|TRBV5-6|TRBJ2-7
CASSSLAGVTYEQYF
TGTGCCAGCAGCTCCCTAGCGGGGGTTACCTACGAGCAGTACTTC
>.|TRBD2|TRBV6-4|TRBJ2-2
CASSVLAGGTGELFF
TGTGCCAGCAGTGTTCTAGCGGGAGGCACCGGGGAGCTGTTTTTT
>.|.|TRBV2|TRBJ1-6
CASTLTGTNSPLHF
TGTGCCAGCACTTTAACAGGGACTAATTCACCCCTCCACTTT
>.|TRBD1|TRBV7-2|TRBJ1-2
CASSLGRGPVYGYTF
TGTGCCAGCAGCTTAGGGAGGGGGCCGGTCTATGGCTACACCTTC
>.|.|TRBV21-1|TRBJ2-7
CASSKARRYEQYF
TGTGCCAGCAGCAAAGCGAGGAGATACGAGCAGTACTTC
>once|.|TRBV23-1|TRBJ1-5
CASSQSIGAGDNSNQPQHF
TGCGCCAGCAGTCAATCGATTGGGGCGGGGGATAATAGCAATCAGCCCCAGCATTTT
>.|.|TRBV19|TRBJ1-3
CASKTDDGSGNTIYF
TGTGCCAGTAAGACAGACGACGGCTCTGGAAACACCATATATTTT
>.|.|TRBV4-3|TRBJ1-1
CASSFTVEVTEAFF
TGCGCCAGCAGCTTCACCGTGGAGGTCACTGAAGCTTTCTTT
>.|.|TRBV7-9|TRBJ2-5
CASSSAGQGETQYF
TGTGCCAGCAGCTCGGCCGGCCAGGGCGAGACCCAGTACTTC
>many|TRBD1|TRBV30|TRBJ1-2
CAWRTGRNYGYTF
TGTGCCTGGCGGACAGGGAGAAACTATGGCTACACCTTC
>.|TRBD1|TRBV13|TRBJ2-1
CASRRTGGNEQFF
TGTGCCAGCAGGCGGACAGGGGGGAATGAGCAGTTCTTC
>.|.|TRBV7-2|TRBJ2-2
CASSPTSTGELFF
TGTGCCAGCAGCCCGACTAGCACCGGGGAGCTGTTTTTT
>once|.|TRBV30|TRBJ1-2
CAWSANYGYTF
TGTGCCTGGAGTGCGAACTATGGCTACACCTTC
>.|.|TRBV5-1|TRBJ2-7
CASSLGTDYSYEQYF
TGCGCCAGCAGCTTGGGGACAGATTACTCCTACGAGCAGTACTTC
>.|.|TRBV11-2|TRBJ1-1
CASSLSGDTEAFF
TGTGCCAGCAGCTTATCAGGGGACACTGAAGCTTTCTTT
>many|.|TRBV9|TRBJ2-7
CASSDSNIYVEQYF
TGTGCCAGCAGCGACAGTAATATCTACGTGGAGCAGTACTTC
>.|.|TRBV28|TRBJ1-3
CASSTGQRNTIYF
TGTGCCAGCAGTACTGGACAGCGAAACACCATATATTTT
>.|.|TRBV6-6|TRBJ1-5
CASSYSGRNQPQHF
TGTGCCAGCAGTTACTCGGGCCGAAATCAGCCCCAGCATTTT
>.|TRBD1|TRBV3-1/TRBV3-2|TRBJ1-4
CASSQDPRTTGLGEKLFF
TGTGCCAGCAGCCAAGATCCAAGGACGACAGGGCTCGGTGAAAAACTGTTTTTT
>once|TRBD2|TRBV29-1|TRBJ2-1
CSVVRLAGGPNEQFF
TGCAGCGTTGTAAGACTAGCGGGGGGCCCCAATGAGCAGTTCTTC
>.|TRBD1|TRBV7-9|TRBJ2-7
CASSRPDRDEQYF
TGTGCCAGCAGCCGCCCAGACAGGGACGAGCAGTACTTC
>.|.|TRBV5-4|TRBJ2-7
CASSLGGYSYEQYF
TGTGCCAGCAGCTTGGGAGGCTATTCGTACGAGCAGTACTTC
>.|.|TRBV27|TRBJ1-1
CASSLSRGMNTEAFF
TGTGCCAGCAGTTTATCGAGAGGGATGAACACTGAAGCTTTCTTT
>.|TRBD1|TRBV30|TRBJ1-1
CAWSTGGDTEAFF
TGTGCCTGGAGTACAGGGGGTGACACTGAAGCTTTCTTT
>.|TRBD1|TRBV7-2|TRBJ1-3
CASSSTGGAGNTIYF
TGTGCCAGCAGTTCTACAGGGGGCGCTGGAAACACCATATATTTT
>.|.|TRBV12-3/TRBV12-4|TRBJ1-2
CASRMTVNYGYTF
TGTGCCAGCAGGATGACTGTTAACTATGGCTACACCTTC
>.|TRBD2|TRBV7-2|TRBJ2-7
CASSLTSGGSYEQYF
TGTGCCAGCAGCCTAACTAGCGGGGGCTCCTACGAGCAGTACTTC
>.|.|TRBV27|TRBJ1-5
CAIGHPLYQPQHF
TGTGCCATCGGACACCCACTTTATCAGCCCCAGCATTTT
>.|.|TRBV28|TRBJ2-1
CASSRSVLSYNEQFF
TGTGCCAGCAGTCGTAGCGTGCTTTCCTACAATGAGCAGTTCTTC
>.|TRBD1|TRBV19|TRBJ1-1
CASSAFRGTEAFF
TGTGCCAGTAGTGCCTTCAGGGGGACTGAAGCTTTCTTT
>.|.|TRBV27|TRBJ2-3
CASSAYQDTQYF
TGTGCCAGTAGCGCCTATCAAGATACGCAGTATTTT
>.|TRBD2|TRBV6-5|TRBJ2-2
CASSPAGSNTGELFF
TGTGCCAGCAGTCCAGCGGGATCGAACACCGGGGAGCTGTTTTTT
>.|TRBD2|TRBV27|TRBJ2-5
CASSFGGGETQYF
TGTGCCAGCAGTTTTGGGGGGGGAGAGACCCAGTACTTC
>.|.|TRBV4-1|TRBJ1-4
CASSQPTRNEKLFF
TGCGCCAGCAGCCAACCGACTAGGAATGAAAAACTGTTTTTT
>.|TRBD2|TRBV7-3|TRBJ2-7
CASSSGLGDNPLYEQYF
TGTGCCAGCAGCTCAGGACTAGGGGATAACCCTCTCTACGAGCAGTACTTC
>.|.|TRBV4-3|TRBJ1-2
CASSHGGDYGYTF
TGCGCCAGCAGCCACGGAGGGGACTATGGCTACACCTTC
>once|TRBD1|TRBV28|TRBJ1-1
CASNPDGDSHTEAFF
TGTGCCAGCAACCCCGATGGGGACAGTCACACTGAAGCTTTCTTT
>.|TRBD1|TRBV6-2/TRBV6-3|TRBJ2-5
CASSWTGEYETQYF
TGTGCCAGCAGCTGGACAGGGGAGTATGAGACCCAGTACTTC
>.|.|TRBV7-9|TRBJ2-7
CASSLAGQGGRTYEQYF
TGTGCCAGCAGCTTGGCGGGTCAAGGGGGTCGGACCTACGAGCAGTACTTC
>.|TRBD1|TRBV5-4|TRBJ1-1
CASSLTGGGGTEAFF
TGTGCCAGCAGCTTAACAGGGGGCGGTGGCACTGAAGCTTTCTTT
>.|TRBD2|TRBV9|TRBJ2-7
CASSVASGPTYEQYF
TGTGCCAGCAGCGTAGCTAGCGGACCGACCTACGAGCAGTACTTC